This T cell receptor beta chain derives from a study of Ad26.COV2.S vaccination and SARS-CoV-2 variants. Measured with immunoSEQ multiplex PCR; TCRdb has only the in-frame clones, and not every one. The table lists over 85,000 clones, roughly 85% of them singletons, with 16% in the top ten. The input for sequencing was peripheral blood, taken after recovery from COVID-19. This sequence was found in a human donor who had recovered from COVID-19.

The CDR3 is CASSYQRQDGYTF. As DNA, the CDR3 is TGTGCCAGCAGTTACCAGCGGCAGGATGGCTACACCTTC. V and J are TRBV6-2 or TRBV6-3 and TRBJ1-2; D is unresolved. The V end lost 2 bases, the J end lost 6 bases, and 10 bases lay between the germline ends. Looked up from germline, CDR1 is MNHEY and CDR2 is SVGEGT. CDR3 length equals 13 residues.